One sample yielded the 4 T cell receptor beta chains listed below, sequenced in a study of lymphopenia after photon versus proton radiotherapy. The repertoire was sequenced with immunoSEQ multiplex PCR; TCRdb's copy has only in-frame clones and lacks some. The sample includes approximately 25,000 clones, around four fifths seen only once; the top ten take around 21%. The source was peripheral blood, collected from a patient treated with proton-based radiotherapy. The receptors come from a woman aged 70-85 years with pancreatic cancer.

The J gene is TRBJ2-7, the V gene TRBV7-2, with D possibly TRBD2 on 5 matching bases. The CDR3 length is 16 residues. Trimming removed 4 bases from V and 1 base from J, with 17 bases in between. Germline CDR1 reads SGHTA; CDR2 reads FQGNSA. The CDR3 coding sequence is TGTGCCAGCAGCTACGACGGACTCCCGGGATCCTACGAGCAGTACTTC. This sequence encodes CASSYDGLPGSYEQYF.

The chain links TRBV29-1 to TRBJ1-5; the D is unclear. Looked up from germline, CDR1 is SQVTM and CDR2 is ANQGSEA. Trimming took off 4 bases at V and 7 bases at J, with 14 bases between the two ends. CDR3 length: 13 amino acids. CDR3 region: CSVGKGMGQPQHF. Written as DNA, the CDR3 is TGCAGCGTTGGGAAGGGAATGGGCCAGCCCCAGCATTTT.

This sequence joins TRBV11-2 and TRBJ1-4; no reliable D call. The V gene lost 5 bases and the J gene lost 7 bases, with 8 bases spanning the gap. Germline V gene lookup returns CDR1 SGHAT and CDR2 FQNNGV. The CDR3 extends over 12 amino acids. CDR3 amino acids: CASSRGSEKLFF. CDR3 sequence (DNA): TGTGCCAGCAGCCGTGGTTCTGAAAAACTGTTTTTT.

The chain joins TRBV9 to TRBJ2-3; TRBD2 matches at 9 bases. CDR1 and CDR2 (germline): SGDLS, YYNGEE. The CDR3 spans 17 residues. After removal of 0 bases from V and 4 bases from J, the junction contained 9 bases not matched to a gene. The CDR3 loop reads CASSVAGSGRTPDTQYF. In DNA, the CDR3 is TGTGCCAGCAGCGTAGCGGGTAGCGGGAGAACCCCAGATACGCAGTATTTT.